Following are 10 T cell receptor beta chains from one sample sequenced in a study of shared clonotypes between healthy human individuals. The protocol was immunoSEQ multiplex PCR, while the TCRdb copy is restricted to in-frame clones and leaves out a portion. Found here are some 2 million clones, about 95% of them singletons; the top ten hold about 1.1%. CD45RO-negative, CCR7-selected cells formed the naive CD8 fraction, which excluded terminally differentiated effector memory CD45RA+ cells. Sequencing used naive CD8+ T cells sorted from blood. These receptors were collected from a man aged 18 to 29 in good health.

This chain joins TRBV10-2 and TRBJ1-6, with D possibly TRBD1 on 5 matching bases. Per the germline V gene, CDR1 is WSHSY and CDR2 is SAAADI. The CDR3 consists of 14 residues. Trimming left V 6 bases short and J 6 bases short, with 12 bases between. The CDR3 sequence: CASSIGTGNSPLHF. The CDR3 bases are TGCGCCAGCAGCATCGGGACGGGTAATTCACCCCTCCACTTT.

The chain recombines TRBV5-1 with TRBJ2-7, with a possible D match to TRBD1 (5 bases). Germline CDR1 SGHRS, CDR2 YFSETQ. V was clipped by 3 bases and J by 4 bases, with 23 bases between them. The CDR3 length is 17 residues. Here the CDR3 reads CASSSDALSGIQYEQYF. Here the CDR3 DNA reads TGCGCCAGCAGCTCGGATGCCCTATCAGGGATTCAATACGAGCAGTACTTC.

This clone was seen only once. The chain employs TRBV14 and TRBJ2-3; 8 bases fit TRBD1. The CDR3 has 15 residues. The germline gives CDR1 SGHDN, CDR2 FVKESK. J was trimmed by 6 bases and V by 4 bases; bases with no gene match: 9. CDR3 sequence (DNA): TGTGCCAGCAGCCCTACAGGGGGGAGCCCGGATACGCAGTATTTT. Its translation: CASSPTGGSPDTQYF. The entire variable domain, with the rest obtained from reference TRBV14 and TRBJ2-3, is as follows: EAGVTQFPSHSVIEKGQTVTLRCDPISGHDNLYWYRRVMGKEIKFLLHFVKESKQDESGMPNNRFLAERTGGTYSTLKVQPAELEDSGVYFCASSPTGGSPDTQYFGPGTRLTVL.

The rearrangement links TRBV7-9 to TRBJ2-5; tentatively, D is TRBD1 (5 bases). The V and J ends lost 6 bases and 3 bases respectively, with 11 bases between them. This CDR3 region has 13 residues. Germline-derived CDR1 and CDR2 are SEHNR and FQNEAQ (reference sequence). CDR3 protein: CASREQEKETQYF. The CDR3 bases are TGTGCCAGCAGAGAACAGGAGAAAGAGACCCAGTACTTC.

This rearrangement joins TRBV13 to TRBJ2-1, with D hard to call. V was trimmed by 0 bases and J by 0 bases, leaving 9 bases between them. From germline, CDR1 is PRHDT and CDR2 FYEKMQ (reference sequence). CDR3 length: 16 amino acids. The CDR3 bases are TGTGCCAGCAGCTTAGGACTGACGAGCTCCTACAATGAGCAGTTCTTC. Protein sequence: CASSLGLTSSYNEQFF.

J is TRBJ2-5 and V is TRBV4-2, with D possibly TRBD2 on 6 matching bases. The length of the CDR3 is 17 residues. The V gene's germline CDR1 is LGHNA and CDR2 YNFKEQ. Trimming took off 1 base at V and 4 bases at J, with 19 bases between the two ends. The CDR3 region is CASSQVGGGTGSETQYF. CDR3 in DNA: TGTGCCAGCAGCCAAGTCGGGGGAGGTACGGGTTCAGAGACCCAGTACTTC.

V and J are TRBV5-1 and TRBJ2-7; the D call may be TRBD1 or TRBD2 (6 bases each). Trimming took 5 bases from V and 0 from J, leaving 15 bases between them. The CDR3 loop spans 15 amino acids. Germline V CDR1 and CDR2: SGHRS, YFSETQ. The CDR3 region has the DNA TGCGCCAGCAGAAGACAGGCCGGGAGCTCCTACGAGCAGTACTTC. Protein product: CASRRQAGSSYEQYF.

The V call is TRBV5-1, the J call TRBJ1-6; 7 nucleotides align to TRBD1. CDR3 length equals 17 residues. Unmatched junction bases numbered 11, after V lost 1 base and J lost 7 bases. Per germline, CDR1 SGHRS and CDR2 YFSETQ. This CDR3 is CASSLRNPGQLNSPLHF. The DNA for the CDR3 is TGCGCCAGCAGCTTGCGAAACCCGGGACAGTTAAATTCACCCCTCCACTTT.

The gene calls are TRBV2 and TRBJ2-1; D gene uncertain. The CDR3 runs to 15 residues. CDR1 SNHLY and CDR2 FYNNEI come from the germline V gene. Trimming took 0 bases from V and 10 from J, leaving 16 bases between them. The chain's CDR3 is CASSEALVGSSEQFF. As DNA, the CDR3 is TGTGCCAGCAGTGAAGCGCTTGTGGGGTCAAGCGAGCAGTTCTTC.

Here the CDR3 reads CASSYSVLVEGEAFF. CDR3 DNA sequence: TGTGCCAGCAGTTACTCAGTGTTAGTTGAGGGGGAAGCTTTCTTT. This chain joins TRBV6-5 and TRBJ1-1, with D possibly being TRBD1 (5 bases). V was trimmed by 0 bases and J by 8 bases, leaving 16 bases between them. Looked up from germline, CDR1 is MNHEY and CDR2 is SVGAGI. The CDR3 is 15 amino acids.